This TCR beta chain appears in the sequencing data of a study of shared clonotypes between healthy human individuals. The CDR3 covers 13 residues. Per the germline V gene, CDR1 is MGHDK and CDR2 is SYGVNS. Study-level findings and limits: Represented diversity, genetic and exposure-history alike, was limited by few donors.

The repertoire was sequenced with immunoSEQ multiplex PCR; TCRdb's copy has only in-frame clones and lacks some. Of 2,500,000 or so clones in the sample, under 95% were seen once. Donors included only healthy HIV-negative adults lacking recent acute infections or vaccinations. With respect to this clone: Its antigen is as yet unknown. At one end, the junction sequence differs from germline, possibly due to a read error.

Input material: naive CD4+ T cells from PBMCs. The subset: CD45RA+ positively selected. The rearrangement links TRBV25-1 to TRBJ2-7, with D unclear. This TCR came from a man between 18 and 35 years old in good health. Some clones in this sample may be carry-over from other donors' samples. CDR3 nucleotides: TGTGCCAGCAGTGATTCGGTTAGGGATTTCCCGCTCTTC. This codes for CASSDSVRDFPLF.